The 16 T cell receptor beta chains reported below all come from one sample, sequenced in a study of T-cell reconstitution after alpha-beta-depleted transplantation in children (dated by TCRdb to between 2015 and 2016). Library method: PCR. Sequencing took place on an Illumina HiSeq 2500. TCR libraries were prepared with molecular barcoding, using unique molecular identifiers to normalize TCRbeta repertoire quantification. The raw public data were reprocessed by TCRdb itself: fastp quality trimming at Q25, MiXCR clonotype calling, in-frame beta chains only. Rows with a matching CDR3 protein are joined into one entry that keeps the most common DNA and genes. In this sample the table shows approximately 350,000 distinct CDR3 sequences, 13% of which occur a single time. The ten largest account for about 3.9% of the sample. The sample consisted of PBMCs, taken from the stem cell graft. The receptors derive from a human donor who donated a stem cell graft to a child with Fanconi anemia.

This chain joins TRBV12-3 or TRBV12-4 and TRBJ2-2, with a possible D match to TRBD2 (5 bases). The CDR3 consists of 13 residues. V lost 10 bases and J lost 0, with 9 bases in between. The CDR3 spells CATREANTGELFF. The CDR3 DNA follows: TGTGCCACTCGGGAAGCGAACACCGGGGAGCTGTTTTTT.

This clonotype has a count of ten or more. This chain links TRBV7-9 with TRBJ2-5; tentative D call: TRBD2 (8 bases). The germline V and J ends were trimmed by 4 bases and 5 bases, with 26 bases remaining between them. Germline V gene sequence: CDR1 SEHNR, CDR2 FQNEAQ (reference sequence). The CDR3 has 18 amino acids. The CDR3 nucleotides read TGTGCCAGCAGCTCAGGGGGTAGCGGGGACCAAGAGGAGGAGACCCAGTACTTC. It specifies CASSSGGSGDQEEETQYF.

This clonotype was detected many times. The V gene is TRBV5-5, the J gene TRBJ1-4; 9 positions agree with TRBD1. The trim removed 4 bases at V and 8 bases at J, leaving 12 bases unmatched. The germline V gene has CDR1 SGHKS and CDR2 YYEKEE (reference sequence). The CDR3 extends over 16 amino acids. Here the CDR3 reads CASSHGRTGAEEKLFF. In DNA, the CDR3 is TGTGCCAGCAGCCACGGACGGACAGGGGCAGAGGAAAAACTGTTTTTT.

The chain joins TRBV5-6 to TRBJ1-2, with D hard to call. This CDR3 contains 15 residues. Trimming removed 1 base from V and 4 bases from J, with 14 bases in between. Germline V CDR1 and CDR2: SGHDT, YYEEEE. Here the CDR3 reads CASSLWFTGTYGYTF. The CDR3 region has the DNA TGTGCCAGCAGCTTGTGGTTTACCGGAACCTATGGCTACACCTTC. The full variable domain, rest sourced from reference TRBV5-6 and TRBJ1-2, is DAGVTQSPTHLIKTRGQQVTLRCSPKSGHDTVSWYQQALGQGPQFIFQYYEEEERQRGNFPDRFSGHQFPNYSSELNVNALLLGDSALYLCASSLWFTGTYGYTFGSGTRLTVV.

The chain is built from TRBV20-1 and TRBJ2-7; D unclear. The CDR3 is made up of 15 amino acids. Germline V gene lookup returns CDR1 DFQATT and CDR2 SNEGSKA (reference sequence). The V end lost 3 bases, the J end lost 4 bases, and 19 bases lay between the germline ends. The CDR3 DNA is TGCAGTGCTAGGGCTCACAACTCCCGGCGGTACGAGCAGTACTTC. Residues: CSARAHNSRRYEQYF.

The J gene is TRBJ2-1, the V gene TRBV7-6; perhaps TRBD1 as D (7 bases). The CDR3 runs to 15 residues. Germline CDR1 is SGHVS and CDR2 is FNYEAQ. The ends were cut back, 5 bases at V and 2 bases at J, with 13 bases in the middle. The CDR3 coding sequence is TGTGCCAGCAGCGGGGGGACAGCCGCCTACAATGAGCAGTTCTTC. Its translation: CASSGGTAAYNEQFF.

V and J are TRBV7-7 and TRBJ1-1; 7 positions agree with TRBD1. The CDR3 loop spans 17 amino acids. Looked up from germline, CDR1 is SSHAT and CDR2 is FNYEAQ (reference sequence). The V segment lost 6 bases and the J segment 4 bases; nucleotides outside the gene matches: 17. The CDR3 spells CASRPGQLSRLRTEAFF. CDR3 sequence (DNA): TGTGCCAGCAGACCGGGACAGTTAAGTAGGTTGCGCACTGAAGCTTTCTTT. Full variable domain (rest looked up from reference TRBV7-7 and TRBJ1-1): GAGVSQSPRYKVTKRGQDVTLRCDPISSHATLYWYQQALGQGPEFLTYFNYEAQPDKSGLPSDRFSAERPEGSISTLTIQRTEQRDSAMYRCASRPGQLSRLRTEAFFGQGTRLTVV.

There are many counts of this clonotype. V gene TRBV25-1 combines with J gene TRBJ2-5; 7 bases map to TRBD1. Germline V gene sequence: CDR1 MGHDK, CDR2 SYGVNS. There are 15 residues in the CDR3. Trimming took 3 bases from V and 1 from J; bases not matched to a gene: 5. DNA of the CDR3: TGTGCCAGCAGTGACCCGACAGGGTTCCAAGAGACCCAGTACTTC. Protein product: CASSDPTGFQETQYF.

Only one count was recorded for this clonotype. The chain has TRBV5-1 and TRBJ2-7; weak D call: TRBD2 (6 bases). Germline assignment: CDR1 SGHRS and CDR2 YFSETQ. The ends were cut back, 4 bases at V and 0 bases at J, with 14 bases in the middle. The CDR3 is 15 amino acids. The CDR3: CASSPGALGSYEQYF. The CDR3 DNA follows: TGCGCCAGCAGCCCGGGAGCCCTAGGCTCCTACGAGCAGTACTTC.

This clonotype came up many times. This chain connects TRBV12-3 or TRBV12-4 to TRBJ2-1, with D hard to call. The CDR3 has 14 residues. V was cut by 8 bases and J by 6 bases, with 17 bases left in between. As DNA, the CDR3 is TGTGCCAGCTCCTCCATAGGGTCAGGCAATGAGCAGTTCTTC. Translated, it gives CASSSIGSGNEQFF.

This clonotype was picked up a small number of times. The CDR3, as DNA: TGTGCCAGCAGCTCTCAATCGAAGAGCTCCTACGAGCAGTACTTC. It is translated as CASSSQSKSSYEQYF. This sequence joins TRBV7-2 and TRBJ2-7; D uncertain. This CDR3 comprises 15 residues. In germline, CDR1 is SGHTA, CDR2 FQGNSA. The ends were cut back, 4 bases at V and 0 bases at J, with 13 bases in the middle.

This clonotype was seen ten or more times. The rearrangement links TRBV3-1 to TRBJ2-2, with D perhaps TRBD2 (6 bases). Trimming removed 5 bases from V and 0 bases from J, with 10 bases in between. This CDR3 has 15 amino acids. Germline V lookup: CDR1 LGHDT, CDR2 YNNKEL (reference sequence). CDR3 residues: CASSLAAPNTGELFF. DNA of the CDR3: TGTGCCAGCAGCTTAGCGGCTCCGAACACCGGGGAGCTGTTTTTT.

In DNA form, the CDR3 reads TGCAGCGCCCTGGCGGGGGGGCCCTACGAGCAGTACTTC. This translates into CSALAGGPYEQYF. The chain carries TRBV20-1 and TRBJ2-7; TRBD2 matches at 9 bases. Germline V gene sequence: CDR1 DFQATT, CDR2 SNEGSKA (reference sequence). CDR3 length: 13 residues.

CDR3 amino acids: CASSYSGAQGNEQFF. In nucleotides, the CDR3 is TGTGCCAGCAGTTACTCGGGGGCGCAAGGAAATGAGCAGTTCTTC. The chain combines TRBV6-5 with TRBJ2-1; D may be TRBD1 (6 bases). The CDR3 is 15 amino acids. In germline, CDR1 is MNHEY, CDR2 SVGAGI. The ends were cut back, 0 bases at V and 7 bases at J, with 13 bases in the middle.

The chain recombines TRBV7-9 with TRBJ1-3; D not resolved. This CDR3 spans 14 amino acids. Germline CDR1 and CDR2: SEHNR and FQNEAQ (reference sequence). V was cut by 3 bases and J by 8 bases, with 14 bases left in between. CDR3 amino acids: CASSFLLTPDTIYF. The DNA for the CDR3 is TGTGCCAGCAGCTTCCTTTTAACGCCGGACACCATATATTTT.

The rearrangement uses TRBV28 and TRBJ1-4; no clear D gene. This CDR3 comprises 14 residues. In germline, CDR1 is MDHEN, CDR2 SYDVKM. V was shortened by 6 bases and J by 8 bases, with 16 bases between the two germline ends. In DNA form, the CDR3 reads TGTGCCAGCAGGTTTGGGCGGGGAACAGAAAAACTGTTTTTT. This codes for CASRFGRGTEKLFF.